The clone carrying this TCR beta chain showed up just once. From germline, CDR1 is SGDLS and CDR2 YYNGEE. CDR3 length: 15 amino acids. J gave up 7 bases and V 0 bases, and 8 bases lay outside the gene matches. As originally analysed: For nucleated cells, counts were estimated from reference gene primer amplification. Clones were sequenced by immunoSEQ multiplex PCR, and TCRdb holds only the in-frame ones, with some missing. That table is the source of V, J and clone size, and D and trimming were worked out from the DNA. The sample lists over 25,000 clones, around 90% seen once, with more than 8% in the top ten. The sample is drawn from a study of blood T cell repertoires in COVID-19. Study background: Sites across the United States, Italy and Spain contributed samples from acute and convalescent COVID-19. From T cells, B-cell-depleted T cells, or PBMCs came the material, which was cDNA or gDNA.

The genes are TRBV9 and TRBJ2-3; 7 bases are shared with TRBD2. Sequencing input: peripheral blood. This TCR came from a human donor with active COVID-19. The donor label of this sample is uncertain. CDR3 loop: CASSVGWEGLYTQYF. CDR3 coding DNA: TGTGCCAGCAGCGTAGGGTGGGAGGGCCTGTATACGCAGTATTTT.